This T cell receptor beta chain emerged from a study of T-cell memory formation after mild COVID-19. Study as a whole: For the most part, TCR clusters were specific to one donor. Whole-study findings and limits: Pre-infection memory held some responding clones, suggesting pre-existing cross-reactive T cells responded. Mainly in CM and EM were contracting CD4+ clones; CD8+ were in EMRA. Whether second-wave clones peaking at day 37 were SARS-CoV-2 specific went unconfirmed.

Remarks on this clonotype: Its antigen is unknown.

TCRdb reprocessed the 5' RACE reads with MiXCR, giving one entry per CDR3 protein. The profile covers 560,000 or so distinct CDR3 sequences, with roughly 17% appearing a single time and about 8.1% taken by the ten largest. Sequencing was done on a sample of PBMCs or a T cell subset sorted from them (not recorded which). The source of this sequence is an adult woman who had mild COVID-19 (a few samples of this study predate the infection). Cell type and time point are not known.

The CDR3 nucleotides read TGTGCCAGCTCACCACGCCGTGATGGGCGGGGGGCCCACCGGGTGCAAGAGACCCAGTACTTC. Its translation is CASSPRRDGRGAHRVQETQYF. V and J are TRBV18 and TRBJ2-5; TRBD2 matches at 8 bases. Germline V gene data show CDR1 as KGHSH and CDR2 as LQKENI. This CDR3 is built from 21 residues. V shed 1 base and J 2 bases; nucleotides not matched to a gene: 21.